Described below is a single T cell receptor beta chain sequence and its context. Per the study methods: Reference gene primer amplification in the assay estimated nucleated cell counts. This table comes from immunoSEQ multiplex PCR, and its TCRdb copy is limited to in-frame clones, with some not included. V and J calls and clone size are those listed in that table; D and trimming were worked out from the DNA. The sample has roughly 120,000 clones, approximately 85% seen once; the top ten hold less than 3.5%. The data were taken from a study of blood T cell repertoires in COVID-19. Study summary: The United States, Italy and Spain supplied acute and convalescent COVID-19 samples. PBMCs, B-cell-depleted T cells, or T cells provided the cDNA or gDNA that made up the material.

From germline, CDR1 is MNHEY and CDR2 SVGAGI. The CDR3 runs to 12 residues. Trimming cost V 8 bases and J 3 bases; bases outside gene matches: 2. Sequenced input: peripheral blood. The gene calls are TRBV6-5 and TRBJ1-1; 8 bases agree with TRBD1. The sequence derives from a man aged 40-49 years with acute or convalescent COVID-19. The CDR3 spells CASEDRDTEAFF. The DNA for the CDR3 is TGTGCCAGCGAGGACAGGGACACTGAAGCTTTCTTT.